This is a list of T cell receptor beta chains from one sample in a study of CD8 T cells in ankylosing spondylitis. Using its own MiXCR run on the 5' RACE reads, TCRdb lists one record per CDR3 protein. The table records fewer than 200,000 distinct CDR3 sequences, 8.5% to 10% of them present only once. The sequenced sample was blood, either unsorted or a sorted T cell fraction (not recorded which). These receptors were collected from a female donor with ankylosing spondylitis or in good health (not recorded which). The CDR3 runs from the conserved cysteine through the conserved F or W. A D gene is named only where the DNA matches it firmly. The size of a clone is reported for some rows only, either as once, few or many, or as a class for expanded clones.

V,D,J,size,CDR3,DNA
TRBV28,NA,TRBJ2-5,few,CASNLLGRGETQYF,TGTGCCAGCAACCTACTAGGAAGGGGGGAGACCCAGTACTTC
TRBV9,NA,TRBJ2-5,few,CASSVEGRTETQYF,TGTGCCAGCAGCGTAGAAGGGAGGACGGAGACCCAGTACTTC
TRBV7-9,TRBD2,TRBJ2-3,many,CASSSAGGGTDTQYF,TGTGCCAGCAGCTCAGCGGGGGGGGGCACAGATACGCAGTATTTT
TRBV9,NA,TRBJ2-3,few,CASSVGSTTDTQYF,TGTGCCAGCAGCGTTGGCTCTACCACAGATACGCAGTATTTT
TRBV7-9,TRBD1,TRBJ2-5,NA,CASRTGTGGRETQYF,TGTGCCAGCAGAACCGGGACAGGGGGCAGAGAGACCCAGTACTTC
TRBV2,NA,TRBJ2-1,many,CASRNVADYNEQFF,TGTGCCAGCAGGAATGTAGCGGACTACAATGAGCAGTTCTTC
TRBV6-2/TRBV6-3,TRBD1,TRBJ1-4,NA,CASSYTGTASEKLFF,TGTGCCAGCAGTTACACCGGGACAGCGAGTGAAAAACTGTTTTTT
TRBV20-1,NA,TRBJ2-7,NA,CSAKSVGPFKQYF,TGCAGTGCCAAGTCAGTAGGTCCCTTCAAGCAGTACTTC
TRBV5-4,TRBD1,TRBJ1-2,NA,CASSLLGTVHYGYTF,TGTGCCAGCAGCTTGCTGGGGACAGTTCACTATGGCTACACCTTC
TRBV9,NA,TRBJ2-5,NA,CASSPRDPETQYF,TGTGCCAGCAGCCCGAGGGACCCAGAGACCCAGTACTTC
TRBV20-1,TRBD2,TRBJ2-7,NA,CSARDRKGLNYEQYF,TGCAGTGCTAGAGATCGGAAGGGACTAAACTACGAGCAGTACTTC
TRBV11-2,NA,TRBJ2-5,few,CASSLDTVWDQETQYF,TGTGCCAGCAGCTTAGATACGGTCTGGGATCAAGAGACCCAGTACTTC
TRBV12-3/TRBV12-4,NA,TRBJ2-3,few,CASSRDSNTQYF,TGTGCCAGCAGCCGGGACTCCAATACGCAGTATTTT
TRBV4-3,NA,TRBJ2-7,NA,CASSQHGSDDEQYF,TGCGCCAGCAGCCAACACGGGAGCGACGACGAGCAGTACTTC
TRBV6-5,NA,TRBJ1-2,NA,CASSYYDTLGPYGYTF,TGTGCCAGCAGTTACTACGACACCTTAGGTCCCTATGGCTACACCTTC
TRBV12-3/TRBV12-4,TRBD1,TRBJ2-7,many,CASSGQVYSYEQYF,TGTGCCAGCAGTGGACAGGTTTACTCCTACGAGCAGTACTTC
TRBV4-3,NA,TRBJ2-1,NA,CASSQESQLVGYSYNEQFF,TGCGCCAGCAGCCAAGAGAGTCAGCTAGTTGGTTACTCCTACAATGAGCAGTTCTTC
TRBV5-1,TRBD2,TRBJ2-7,NA,CASSQIYSGNYEQYF,TGCGCCAGCAGCCAGATCTACAGCGGGAACTACGAGCAGTACTTC
TRBV27,NA,TRBJ2-7,few,CATGTYEQYF,TGTGCCACCGGAACATACGAGCAGTACTTC
TRBV29-1,NA,TRBJ2-1,many,CSVRTLNEQFF,TGCAGCGTTAGGACTCTCAATGAGCAGTTCTTC
TRBV6-5,TRBD2,TRBJ2-5,NA,CASSYSTGRAWETQYF,TGTGCCAGCAGTTACTCGACCGGGAGGGCCTGGGAGACCCAGTACTTC
TRBV4-3,NA,TRBJ1-2,few,CASSQVIDSTNYGYTF,TGCGCCAGCAGCCAAGTAATAGACAGCACCAACTATGGCTACACCTTC
TRBV19,TRBD2,TRBJ2-1,few,CASSPGLAGHNEQFF,TGTGCCAGTAGTCCGGGACTAGCGGGTCATAATGAGCAGTTCTTC
TRBV20-1,NA,TRBJ2-3,NA,CSGASSSRDTDTQYF,TGCTCCGGTGCCAGTAGCTCGAGGGACACAGATACGCAGTATTTT
TRBV24-1,TRBD2,TRBJ2-3,NA,CATSDLPGLAGGQTDTQYF,TGTGCCACCAGTGATCTTCCGGGACTAGCGGGAGGGCAGACAGATACGCAGTATTTT
TRBV20-1,TRBD2,TRBJ2-2,NA,CSARPPHGTSGSRDTGELFF,TGCAGTGCTAGGCCCCCCCACGGGACTAGCGGGAGTCGGGACACCGGGGAGCTGTTTTTT
TRBV12-3/TRBV12-4,NA,TRBJ2-1,many,CASNANRDNEQFF,TGTGCCAGCAATGCTAACAGGGACAATGAGCAGTTCTTC
TRBV4-3,NA,TRBJ2-1,NA,CASSQVGGTYNEQFF,TGCGCCAGCAGCCAAGTGGGCGGGACGTACAATGAGCAGTTCTTC
TRBV9,NA,TRBJ1-1,few,CASSVGVDMNTEAFF,TGTGCCAGCAGCGTAGGGGTAGATATGAACACTGAAGCTTTCTTT
TRBV19,NA,TRBJ2-2,few,CASSIGQEDTGELFF,TGTGCCAGTAGTATAGGACAGGAGGACACCGGGGAGCTGTTTTTT
TRBV24-1,NA,TRBJ2-1,few,CATSDFSISYNEQFF,TGTGCCACCAGTGATTTTAGTATCAGCTACAATGAGCAGTTCTTC
TRBV12-3/TRBV12-4,NA,TRBJ2-1,many,CASSLGGDNEQFF,TGTGCCAGCAGTTTAGGAGGGGACAATGAGCAGTTCTTC
TRBV5-5,NA,TRBJ1-1,NA,CASSLIGQMNTEAFF,TGTGCCAGCAGCTTAATCGGGCAGATGAACACTGAAGCTTTCTTT
TRBV7-9,TRBD1,TRBJ2-1,few,CASSLADRGRAEQFF,TGTGCCAGCAGCTTGGCTGACAGGGGGCGGGCTGAGCAGTTCTTC
TRBV4-3,TRBD2,TRBJ2-3,few,CASSQDLGGSFNTQYF,TGCGCCAGCAGCCAAGATCTGGGCGGGAGTTTTAATACGCAGTATTTT
TRBV9,NA,TRBJ2-3,many,CASSPWGPPTDTQYF,TGTGCCAGCAGCCCGTGGGGTCCACCTACAGATACGCAGTATTTT
TRBV6-2/TRBV6-3,NA,TRBJ1-2,few,CASSETLLRLANYGYTF,TGTGCCAGCAGTGAAACCCTTCTGCGGCTAGCTAACTATGGCTACACCTTC
TRBV5-1,NA,TRBJ2-1,many,CASSLAGVDNEQFF,TGCGCCAGCAGCTTGGCCGGAGTTGACAATGAGCAGTTCTTC
TRBV4-3,TRBD2,TRBJ2-5,NA,CASSQGLAGGLETQYF,TGCGCCAGCAGCCAGGGCCTAGCGGGAGGCTTAGAGACCCAGTACTTC
TRBV6-2/TRBV6-3,TRBD2,TRBJ2-1,NA,CASNKREGRNEQFF,TGTGCCAGCAATAAGCGGGAGGGCCGCAATGAGCAGTTCTTC
TRBV2,NA,TRBJ1-4,few,CASSEEVGKLFF,TGTGCCAGCAGTGAAGAGGTCGGGAAACTGTTTTTT
TRBV5-1,NA,TRBJ2-3,few,CASSPWGVSTDTQYF,TGCGCCAGCAGCCCGTGGGGAGTCAGCACAGATACGCAGTATTTT